This T cell receptor beta chain comes out of a study of T cell responses to AZD1222 COVID-19 vaccine. Whole-study context: Pooling of second doses given at about 4 or about 12 weeks was done.

Overall study results and limits: A reported finding is that nearly half of spike-specific TCRs target unmutated variant regions. The donors showed a predominance of white British ancestry and of females, with possible underestimation of clonal diversity. Without day 14 samples, only post-peak T cell repertoires were studied.

Sequenced by immunoSEQ multiplex PCR; TCRdb stores in-frame clones only, minus some. This sample carries around 120,000 clones, around nine tenths of them seen once, and the ten largest clones take around a quarter. The length of the CDR3 is 13 residues. V shed 3 bases and J shed 4 bases, with 5 bases lying between them. Germline V gene sequence: CDR1 SGHDT, CDR2 YYEEEE. With regard to this clone: No antigen is known for it.

The sequenced sample was peripheral blood, obtained on day 0 of AZD1222 vaccination. This chain uses TRBV5-6 with TRBJ2-6; D gene unclear. The sequence came from an adult in good health. The CDR3 here is CASSSPGANVLTF. The CDR3 nucleotides read TGTGCCAGCAGCTCCCCAGGGGCCAACGTCCTGACTTTC. Drawing the rest from reference TRBV5-6 and TRBJ2-6, the complete variable domain is DAGVTQSPTHLIKTRGQQVTLRCSPKSGHDTVSWYQQALGQGPQFIFQYYEEEERQRGNFPDRFSGHQFPNYSSELNVNALLLGDSALYLCASSSPGANVLTFGAGSRLTVL.